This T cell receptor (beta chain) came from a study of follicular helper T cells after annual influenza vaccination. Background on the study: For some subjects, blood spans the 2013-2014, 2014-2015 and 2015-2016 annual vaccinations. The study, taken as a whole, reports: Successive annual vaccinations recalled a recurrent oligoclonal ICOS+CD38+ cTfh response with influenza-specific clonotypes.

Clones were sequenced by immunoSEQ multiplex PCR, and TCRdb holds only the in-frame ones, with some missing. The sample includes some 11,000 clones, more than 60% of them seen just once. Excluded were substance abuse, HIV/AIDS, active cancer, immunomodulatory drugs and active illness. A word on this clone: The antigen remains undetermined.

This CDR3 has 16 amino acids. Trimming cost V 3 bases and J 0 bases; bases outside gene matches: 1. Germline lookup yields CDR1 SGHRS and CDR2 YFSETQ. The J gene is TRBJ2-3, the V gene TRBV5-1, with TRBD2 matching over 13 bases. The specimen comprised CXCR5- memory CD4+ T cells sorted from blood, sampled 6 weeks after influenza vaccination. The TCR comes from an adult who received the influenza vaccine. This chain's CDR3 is CASSSLAGGSTDTQYF. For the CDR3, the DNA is TGCGCCAGCAGCTCACTAGCGGGGGGGAGCACAGATACGCAGTATTTT.